This T cell receptor beta chain originates from a study of Ad26.COV2.S vaccination and SARS-CoV-2 variants. Findings and limits, study-wide: Vaccinees and placebo recipients showed similar non-spike TCR breadth. Spike-specific TCR breadth was greater after Ad26.COV2.S than placebo.

Assay used: immunoSEQ multiplex PCR; TCRdb lists only in-frame clones, some missing. The table includes about 380,000 clones, 83% detected once. With 0 bases clipped from V and 4 bases from J, the junction kept 2 bases outside the gene matches. The V gene's germline CDR1 is SGHDT and CDR2 YYEEEE. CDR3 size: 15 residues. For this clone: Its antigen remains unknown.

Treatment indicated: around 19 received Ad26.COV2.S at low or high dose, single or two shots; five or six received placebo; per-sample allocation not given. Sampling happened 63 days after the first vaccine or placebo injection. The chain links TRBV5-6 to TRBJ1-5, with TRBD1 matching 9 bases. The material sequenced was peripheral blood, taken in a trial of Ad26.COV2.S vaccine versus placebo. The receptor comes from a person aged 18 to 65 who received the Ad26.COV2.S COVID-19 vaccine or a placebo. The CDR3 bases are TGTGCCAGCAGCTTGGCCGGGACAGGGAATCAGCCCCAGCATTTT. Encoded protein: CASSLAGTGNQPQHF. Together with reference TRBV5-6 and TRBJ1-5, the CDR3 gives the full variable domain: DAGVTQSPTHLIKTRGQQVTLRCSPKSGHDTVSWYQQALGQGPQFIFQYYEEEERQRGNFPDRFSGHQFPNYSSELNVNALLLGDSALYLCASSLAGTGNQPQHFGDGTRLSIL.